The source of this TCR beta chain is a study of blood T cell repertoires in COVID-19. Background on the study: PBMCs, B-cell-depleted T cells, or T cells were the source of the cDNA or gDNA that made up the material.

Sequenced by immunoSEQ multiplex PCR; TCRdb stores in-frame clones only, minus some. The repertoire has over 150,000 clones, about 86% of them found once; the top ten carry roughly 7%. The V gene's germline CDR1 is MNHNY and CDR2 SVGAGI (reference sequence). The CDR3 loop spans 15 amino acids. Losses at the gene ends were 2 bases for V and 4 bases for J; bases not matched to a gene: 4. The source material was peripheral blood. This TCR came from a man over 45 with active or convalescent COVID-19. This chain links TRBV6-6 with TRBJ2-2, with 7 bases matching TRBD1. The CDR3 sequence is CASSYRDSGTGELFF. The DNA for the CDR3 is TGTGCCAGCAGTTACCGGGACAGCGGCACCGGGGAGCTGTTTTTT.